A selection of T cell receptor beta chains follows, all from one sample in a study of T-cell reconstitution after alpha-beta-depleted transplantation in children. One entry per CDR3 protein, called by TCRdb with MiXCR from the PCR reads. The sample carries about 370,000 distinct CDR3 sequences, around 21% recorded once. The sample in question was PBMCs from the stem cell graft donor, obtained from the stem cell graft. The origin of the receptors is a human donor who donated a stem cell graft to a child with acute myeloid leukemia. Each CDR3 is given with its conserved first and last residue.

TRBV28	TRBJ1-1	CASSFQVPTEAFF
TRBV20-1	TRBJ2-5	CSARVTGGRETQYF
TRBV20-1	TRBJ2-7	CSARGPTYEQYF
TRBV28	TRBJ1-1	CASRLDRDTEAFF
TRBV12-3/TRBV12-4	TRBJ1-5	CASRSGSNQPQHF
TRBV10-3	TRBJ2-7	CAISVRSGEQYF
TRBV5-4	TRBJ2-2	CASSLGPGGATGELFF
TRBV13	TRBJ2-1	CASSLGLPGQFF
TRBV12-3/TRBV12-4	TRBJ2-5	CATKLAGEEETQYF
TRBV7-2	TRBJ2-7	CASSLVLEPYEQYF
TRBV20-1	TRBJ1-5	CSARGTDNQPQHF
TRBV29-1	TRBJ2-1	CSVGGVGNNEQFF
TRBV9	TRBJ2-7	CASSVVGQGMGEQYF
TRBV7-3	TRBJ2-5	CASSLGSGNGETQYF
TRBV7-9	TRBJ2-1	CASSLEGSDEQFF
TRBV9	TRBJ2-7	CASSVYPVPSYEQYF
TRBV6-2/TRBV6-3	TRBJ1-5	CASSSRDSQPQHF
TRBV29-1	TRBJ2-7	CSVGGTGGDEQYF
TRBV28	TRBJ2-1	CASSPLGQGEGNEQFF
TRBV12-3/TRBV12-4	TRBJ2-1	CASSLPTSGQSYNEQFF
TRBV5-1	TRBJ1-1	CASSLGQVGTEAFF
TRBV20-1	TRBJ2-3	CSARPRGTTDTQYF
TRBV28	TRBJ2-7	CASSPPGGSPYEQYF
TRBV4-1	TRBJ2-2	CASSQSPGRTGELFF
TRBV20-1	TRBJ2-1	CSSHGLHNEQFF
TRBV28	TRBJ2-7	CASSLKQRVSYEQYF
TRBV4-2	TRBJ2-7	CASSQGQTYEQYF